This TCR beta chain was retrieved from a study of cytomegalovirus exposure and HLA in healthy donors. Points from the study as a whole: The authors judged a highly shared variant cluster likely a sequencing artifact.

The length of the CDR3 is 15 residues. A note on this clone: Its target is unknown.

It was with 60 Vbeta and 13 Jbeta primers that the PCR ran. TCRdb keeps only in-frame clones here, not all; method: immunoSEQ multiplex PCR. Here the sample spans about 280,000 clones, approximately 90% being singletons. The source material was PBMCs. The chain uses TRBV1 and TRBJ2-1; no DNA check was done on the table's D call, TRBD2. TRBV1 is shown as a pseudogene. This clonotype was sampled from a woman aged 18 to 35 in good health and CMV-seronegative. CDR3 amino acids: CTSSHASGGGNEQFF. DNA for the CDR3: TGCACCAGCAGCCACGCTAGCGGGGGTGGCAATGAGCAGTTCTTC.